This entry is about one T cell receptor beta chain. The sample originates from a study of T cell responses to AZD1222 COVID-19 vaccine. Profiled with immunoSEQ multiplex PCR; TCRdb holds only in-frame clones, not every one. The data hold 170,000 or so clones, with about nine tenths observed a single time. The sequence derives from an adult in good health. The sample consisted of peripheral blood, taken on day 0 of AZD1222 vaccination.

The DNA of the CDR3 is TGTGCCAGCAGCCAACAACTAGCGGGAGTATCTGAGCAGTTCTTC. Protein product: CASSQQLAGVSEQFF. V is TRBV4-2 and J is TRBJ2-1; 11 nucleotides match TRBD2. V lost 2 bases and J lost 9; bases outside the gene matches: 6. The CDR3 spans 15 residues. Per the germline V gene, CDR1 is LGHNA and CDR2 is YNFKEQ.